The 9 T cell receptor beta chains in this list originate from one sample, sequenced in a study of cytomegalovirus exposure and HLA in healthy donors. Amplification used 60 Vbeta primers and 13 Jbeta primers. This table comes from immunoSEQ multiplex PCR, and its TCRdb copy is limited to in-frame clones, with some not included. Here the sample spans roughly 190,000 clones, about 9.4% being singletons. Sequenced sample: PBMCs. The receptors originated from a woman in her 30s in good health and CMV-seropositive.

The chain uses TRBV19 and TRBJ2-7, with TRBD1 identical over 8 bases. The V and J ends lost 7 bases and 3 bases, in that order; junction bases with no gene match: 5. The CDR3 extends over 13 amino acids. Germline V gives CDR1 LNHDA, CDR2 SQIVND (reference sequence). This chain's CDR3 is CASMGTGNYEQYF. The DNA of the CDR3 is TGTGCCAGTATGGGGACAGGAAACTACGAGCAGTACTTC.

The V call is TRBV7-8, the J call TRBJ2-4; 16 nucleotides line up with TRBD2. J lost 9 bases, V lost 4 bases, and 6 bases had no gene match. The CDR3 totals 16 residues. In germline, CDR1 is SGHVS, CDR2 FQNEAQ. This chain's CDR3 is CASSSTGLAGGAIQYF. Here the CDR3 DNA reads TGTGCCAGCAGCTCCACGGGACTAGCGGGAGGGGCCATTCAGTACTTC.

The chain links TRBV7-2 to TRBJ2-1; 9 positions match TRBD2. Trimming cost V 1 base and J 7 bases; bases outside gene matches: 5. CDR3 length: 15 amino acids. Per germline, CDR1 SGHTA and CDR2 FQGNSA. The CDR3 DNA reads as TGTGCCAGCAGCTTAGATCGGCTAGCGGGAAATGAGCAGTTCTTC. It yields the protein CASSLDRLAGNEQFF.

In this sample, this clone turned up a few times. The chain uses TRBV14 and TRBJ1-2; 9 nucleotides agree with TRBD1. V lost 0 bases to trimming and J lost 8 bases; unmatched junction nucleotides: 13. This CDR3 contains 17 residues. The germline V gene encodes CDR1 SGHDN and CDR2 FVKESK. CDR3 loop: CASSQDLDRGSRIGYTF. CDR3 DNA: TGTGCCAGCAGCCAAGATCTGGACAGGGGCTCCCGGATAGGCTACACCTTC.

The CDR3 DNA is TGCGCCAGCAGCTTGATGCCAGGGGACAATCAGCCCCAGCATTTT. Protein sequence: CASSLMPGDNQPQHF. The J gene is TRBJ1-5, the V gene TRBV5-1; perhaps TRBD1 as D (6 bases). The CDR3 runs to 15 residues. The germline gives CDR1 SGHRS, CDR2 YFSETQ. Trimming removed 1 base at V and 3 bases at J, with 11 bases between.

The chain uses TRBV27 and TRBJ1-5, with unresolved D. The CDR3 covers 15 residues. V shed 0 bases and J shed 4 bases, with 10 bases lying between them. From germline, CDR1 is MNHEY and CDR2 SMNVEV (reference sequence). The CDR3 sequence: CASSLSWQVNQPQHF. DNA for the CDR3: TGTGCCAGCAGTTTATCGTGGCAGGTGAATCAGCCCCAGCATTTT.

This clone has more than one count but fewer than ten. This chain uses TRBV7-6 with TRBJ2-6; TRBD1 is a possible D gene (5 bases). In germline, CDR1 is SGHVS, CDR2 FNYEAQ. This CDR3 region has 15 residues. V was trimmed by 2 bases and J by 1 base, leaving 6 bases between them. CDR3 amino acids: CASSLRGSGANVLTF. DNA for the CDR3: TGTGCCAGCAGCTTAAGGGGTTCTGGGGCCAACGTCCTGACTTTC.

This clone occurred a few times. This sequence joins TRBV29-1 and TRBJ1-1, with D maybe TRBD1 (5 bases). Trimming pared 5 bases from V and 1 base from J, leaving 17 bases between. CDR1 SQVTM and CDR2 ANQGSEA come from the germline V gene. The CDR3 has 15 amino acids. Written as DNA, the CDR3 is TGCAGCGTTCTTGAGGGCGGGGGAGGGAACACTGAAGCTTTCTTT. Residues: CSVLEGGGGNTEAFF. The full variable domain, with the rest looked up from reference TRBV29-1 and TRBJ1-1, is SAVISQKPSRDICQRGTSLTIQCQVDSQVTMMFWYRQQPGQSLTLIATANQGSEATYESGFVIDKFPISRPNLTFSTLTVSNMSPEDSSIYLCSVLEGGGGNTEAFFGQGTRLTVV.

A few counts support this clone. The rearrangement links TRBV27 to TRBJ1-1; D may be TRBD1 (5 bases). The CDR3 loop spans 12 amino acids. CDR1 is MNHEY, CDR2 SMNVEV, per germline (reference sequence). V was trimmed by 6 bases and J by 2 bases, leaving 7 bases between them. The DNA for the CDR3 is TGTGCCAGCAGGGGGGGAAACACTGAAGCTTTCTTT. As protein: CASRGGNTEAFF.